This section outlines one TCR beta chain sequence together with its context. Its cognate antigen has yet to be identified. One base away there is no much larger clone; base qualities are not given. For sequencing, an Illumina HiSeq 2500 was employed. Quantitative 5'-RACE with molecular barcodes was used to prepare TCR beta libraries. Per the original workflow: A new computational method based on a probabilistic model of VDJ rearrangement was used to identify disease-linked TCR variants. The public sequencing data were trimmed at Q25 with fastp and processed into clonotypes with MiXCR by TCRdb, which kept only in-frame beta chains. CDR3 protein duplicates are merged, each entry listing the most common genes and DNA. V and J calls and clone size were set by TCRdb, not the authors. This sample lists fewer than 500,000 distinct CDR3 sequences; 20% to 25% were detected once. The ten largest account for approximately 15% of the sample.

The data are from a study of CD8 T cells in ankylosing spondylitis (dated by TCRdb to 2017 to 2019). Regarding the study in general: The study profiled T cell receptor beta repertoires in healthy donors and ankylosing spondylitis patients to find disease-linked TCR variants. The full study cohort comprised around 25 ankylosing spondylitis patients and 110 or so healthy donors. Peripheral blood was sampled, and synovial fluid was also collected from ankylosing spondylitis patients.

The study at large found these results: Some of the motif variants had been reported before in the synovial fluid and blood of reactive arthritis patients, a finding that suggests common disease-initiation mechanisms. A TCR beta motif made up of several highly homologous amino acid variants appeared to be characteristic of blood from ankylosing spondylitis patients. The disease-linked clones showed a CD8+ phenotype and occurred at relatively low frequencies in peripheral blood. Significant enrichment of the disease-linked clones was reported in matched synovial fluid samples from ankylosing spondylitis patients.

V was cut back by 1 base and J by 5 bases, leaving a gap of 9 bases between them. The germline V gene (reference sequence) specifies DFQATT as CDR1 and SNEGSKA as CDR2. The CDR3, from cysteine to phenylalanine, totals 13 residues. The entry retains the CDR3 DNA only, 39 bases that are in frame from base 1. The clonotype was recovered from a male donor with ankylosing spondylitis. This chain joins TRBV20-1 to TRBJ2-1, and TRBD2 may be the D gene, going by 5 matching bases. The specimen sequenced was blood, either unsorted or a sorted T cell fraction (not recorded which). The CDR3 region has the sequence CSARASGNNEQFF. Here is the DNA: TGCAGTGCTAGAGCCAGCGGCAACAATGAGCAGTTCTTC.